Below, 8 T cell receptor beta chains from the same sample are listed, as sequenced in a study of T cell responses to AZD1222 COVID-19 vaccine. Some clones are missing from TCRdb's copy, which holds only in-frame ones; the method was immunoSEQ multiplex PCR. The sample has roughly 85,000 clones; about 90% are singletons. The input for sequencing was peripheral blood, taken on day 0 of AZD1222 vaccination. All receptors derive from an adult in good health.

This sequence joins TRBV5-4 and TRBJ1-3; weak D call: TRBD1 (5 bases). Germline V lookup: CDR1 SGHNT, CDR2 YYREEE (reference sequence). V was pared by 0 bases and J by 2 bases, with 9 bases between. CDR3 length: 15 amino acids. The chain's CDR3 is CASSLGGGTGNTIYF. In DNA form, the CDR3 reads TGTGCCAGCAGCTTGGGGGGGGGAACTGGAAACACCATATATTTT.

This chain connects TRBV7-2 to TRBJ2-7, with 9 nucleotides matching TRBD2. The CDR3 runs 16 residues. Germline assignment: CDR1 SGHTA and CDR2 FQGNSA. Trimming at V came to 0 bases and at J to 6 bases, leaving 9 bases not matched to a gene. The CDR3 DNA sequence: TGTGCCAGCAGCTTAGCGCCTAGCGGGGTTGCGGGCGAGCAGTACTTC. It translates to CASSLAPSGVAGEQYF.

The genes are TRBV2 and TRBJ2-7; TRBD1 might be the D (6 bases). There are 11 residues in the CDR3. V was clipped by 8 bases and J by 2 bases, with 7 bases between them. The germline gives CDR1 SNHLY, CDR2 FYNNEI. The CDR3 DNA reads as TGTGCCAGCCGGGACACCTACGAGCAGTACTTC. It encodes CASRDTYEQYF.

V usage is TRBV28 and J usage is TRBJ1-2, with D possibly matching TRBD1 (5 bases). The length of the CDR3 is 20 residues. V was trimmed by 5 bases and J by 0 bases, leaving 28 bases between them. Germline CDR1 is MDHEN and CDR2 is SYDVKM. DNA of the CDR3: TGTGCCAGCAGTCCTGAGGGGTGGGGATGGTTGCGGGAGGCTAACTATGGCTACACCTTC. Its protein product is CASSPEGWGWLREANYGYTF.

V gene TRBV5-6 combines with J gene TRBJ2-2, with D perhaps given as TRBD1 or TRBD2 (5 bases each). Deletions cut 0 bases from V and 4 bases from J, with 13 bases between. This CDR3 has 16 residues. Germline V CDR1 and CDR2: SGHDT, YYEEEE. The CDR3 coding sequence is TGTGCCAGCAGCTTGGCCGGGGTTAGGGGCACCGGGGAGCTGTTTTTT. This sequence encodes CASSLAGVRGTGELFF.

The CDR3 protein is CASSYSRDYPNEQYF. The CDR3 nucleotides read TGTGCCAGCAGTTACTCCCGGGACTACCCTAACGAGCAGTACTTC. This chain joins TRBV6-5 and TRBJ2-7, with TRBD2 identical over 7 bases. The J segment lost 5 bases and the V segment lost 0 bases, leaving 7 bases of the junction unmatched. This CDR3 is 15 amino acids long. The germline V gene encodes CDR1 MNHEY and CDR2 SVGAGI.

This chain connects TRBV5-1 to TRBJ1-6; 7 bases fit TRBD1. CDR1 and CDR2 from the germline V gene are SGHRS and YFSETQ. This CDR3 is built from 15 residues. V gave up 4 bases and J gave up 10 bases; unmatched junction bases: 11. The CDR3 here is CASSPGTALSSPLHF. The CDR3 DNA sequence: TGCGCCAGCAGCCCCGGGACAGCCCTCTCCTCACCCCTCCACTTT.

The chain joins TRBV9 to TRBJ2-3, with D unresolved. Per the germline V gene, CDR1 is SGDLS and CDR2 is YYNGEE. The V end lost 6 bases, the J end lost 2 bases, and 13 bases lay between the germline ends. CDR3 length: 14 residues. Here the CDR3 DNA reads TGTGCCAGCACCCAGTTAAATCCCACAGATACGCAGTATTTT. Protein sequence: CASTQLNPTDTQYF. The variable domain in full, with the rest retrieved from reference TRBV9 and TRBJ2-3, is DSGVTQTPKHLITATGQRVTLRCSPRSGDLSVYWYQQSLDQGLQFLIQYYNGEERAKGNILERFSAQQFPDLHSELNLSSLELGDSALYFCASTQLNPTDTQYFGPGTRLTVL.